This T cell receptor beta chain is drawn from a study of blood T cell repertoires in COVID-19. Study in general: T cells, B-cell-depleted T cells, or PBMCs supplied cDNA or gDNA.

The length of the CDR3 is 14 residues. V lost 4 bases, J lost 7 bases, and 15 bases lay in between. The germline gives CDR1 SGHNT, CDR2 YYREEE (reference sequence). Sequenced by immunoSEQ multiplex PCR; TCRdb stores in-frame clones only, minus some. The sample lists 100,000 to 150,000 clones; approximately 90% were seen once. The chain is built from TRBV5-4 and TRBJ2-1; a weak D match, TRBD2 (6 bases). The source of this sequence is a man in his sixties with COVID-19, enrolled during active disease. Specimen: peripheral blood. The CDR3 reads CASSPGARANEQFF. For the CDR3, the DNA is TGTGCCAGCAGCCCGGGAGCGCGGGCGAATGAGCAGTTCTTC.